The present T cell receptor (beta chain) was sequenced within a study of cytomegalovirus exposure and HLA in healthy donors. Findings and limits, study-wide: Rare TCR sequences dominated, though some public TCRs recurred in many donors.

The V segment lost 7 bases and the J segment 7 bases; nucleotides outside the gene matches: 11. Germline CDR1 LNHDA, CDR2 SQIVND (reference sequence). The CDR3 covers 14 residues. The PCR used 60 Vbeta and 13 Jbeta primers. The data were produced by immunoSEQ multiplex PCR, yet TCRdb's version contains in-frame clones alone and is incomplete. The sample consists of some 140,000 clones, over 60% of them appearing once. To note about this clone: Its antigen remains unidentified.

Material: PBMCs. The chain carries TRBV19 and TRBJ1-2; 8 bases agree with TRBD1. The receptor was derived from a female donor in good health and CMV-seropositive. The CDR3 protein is CASTLAGTGPGYTF. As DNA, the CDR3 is TGTGCCAGTACCTTAGCTGGGACAGGACCTGGCTACACCTTC. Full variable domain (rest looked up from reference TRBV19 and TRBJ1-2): DGGITQSPKYLFRKEGQNVTLSCEQNLNHDAMYWYRQDPGQGLRLIYYSQIVNDFQKGDIAEGYSVSREKKESFPLTVTSAQKNPTAFYLCASTLAGTGPGYTFGSGTRLTVV.